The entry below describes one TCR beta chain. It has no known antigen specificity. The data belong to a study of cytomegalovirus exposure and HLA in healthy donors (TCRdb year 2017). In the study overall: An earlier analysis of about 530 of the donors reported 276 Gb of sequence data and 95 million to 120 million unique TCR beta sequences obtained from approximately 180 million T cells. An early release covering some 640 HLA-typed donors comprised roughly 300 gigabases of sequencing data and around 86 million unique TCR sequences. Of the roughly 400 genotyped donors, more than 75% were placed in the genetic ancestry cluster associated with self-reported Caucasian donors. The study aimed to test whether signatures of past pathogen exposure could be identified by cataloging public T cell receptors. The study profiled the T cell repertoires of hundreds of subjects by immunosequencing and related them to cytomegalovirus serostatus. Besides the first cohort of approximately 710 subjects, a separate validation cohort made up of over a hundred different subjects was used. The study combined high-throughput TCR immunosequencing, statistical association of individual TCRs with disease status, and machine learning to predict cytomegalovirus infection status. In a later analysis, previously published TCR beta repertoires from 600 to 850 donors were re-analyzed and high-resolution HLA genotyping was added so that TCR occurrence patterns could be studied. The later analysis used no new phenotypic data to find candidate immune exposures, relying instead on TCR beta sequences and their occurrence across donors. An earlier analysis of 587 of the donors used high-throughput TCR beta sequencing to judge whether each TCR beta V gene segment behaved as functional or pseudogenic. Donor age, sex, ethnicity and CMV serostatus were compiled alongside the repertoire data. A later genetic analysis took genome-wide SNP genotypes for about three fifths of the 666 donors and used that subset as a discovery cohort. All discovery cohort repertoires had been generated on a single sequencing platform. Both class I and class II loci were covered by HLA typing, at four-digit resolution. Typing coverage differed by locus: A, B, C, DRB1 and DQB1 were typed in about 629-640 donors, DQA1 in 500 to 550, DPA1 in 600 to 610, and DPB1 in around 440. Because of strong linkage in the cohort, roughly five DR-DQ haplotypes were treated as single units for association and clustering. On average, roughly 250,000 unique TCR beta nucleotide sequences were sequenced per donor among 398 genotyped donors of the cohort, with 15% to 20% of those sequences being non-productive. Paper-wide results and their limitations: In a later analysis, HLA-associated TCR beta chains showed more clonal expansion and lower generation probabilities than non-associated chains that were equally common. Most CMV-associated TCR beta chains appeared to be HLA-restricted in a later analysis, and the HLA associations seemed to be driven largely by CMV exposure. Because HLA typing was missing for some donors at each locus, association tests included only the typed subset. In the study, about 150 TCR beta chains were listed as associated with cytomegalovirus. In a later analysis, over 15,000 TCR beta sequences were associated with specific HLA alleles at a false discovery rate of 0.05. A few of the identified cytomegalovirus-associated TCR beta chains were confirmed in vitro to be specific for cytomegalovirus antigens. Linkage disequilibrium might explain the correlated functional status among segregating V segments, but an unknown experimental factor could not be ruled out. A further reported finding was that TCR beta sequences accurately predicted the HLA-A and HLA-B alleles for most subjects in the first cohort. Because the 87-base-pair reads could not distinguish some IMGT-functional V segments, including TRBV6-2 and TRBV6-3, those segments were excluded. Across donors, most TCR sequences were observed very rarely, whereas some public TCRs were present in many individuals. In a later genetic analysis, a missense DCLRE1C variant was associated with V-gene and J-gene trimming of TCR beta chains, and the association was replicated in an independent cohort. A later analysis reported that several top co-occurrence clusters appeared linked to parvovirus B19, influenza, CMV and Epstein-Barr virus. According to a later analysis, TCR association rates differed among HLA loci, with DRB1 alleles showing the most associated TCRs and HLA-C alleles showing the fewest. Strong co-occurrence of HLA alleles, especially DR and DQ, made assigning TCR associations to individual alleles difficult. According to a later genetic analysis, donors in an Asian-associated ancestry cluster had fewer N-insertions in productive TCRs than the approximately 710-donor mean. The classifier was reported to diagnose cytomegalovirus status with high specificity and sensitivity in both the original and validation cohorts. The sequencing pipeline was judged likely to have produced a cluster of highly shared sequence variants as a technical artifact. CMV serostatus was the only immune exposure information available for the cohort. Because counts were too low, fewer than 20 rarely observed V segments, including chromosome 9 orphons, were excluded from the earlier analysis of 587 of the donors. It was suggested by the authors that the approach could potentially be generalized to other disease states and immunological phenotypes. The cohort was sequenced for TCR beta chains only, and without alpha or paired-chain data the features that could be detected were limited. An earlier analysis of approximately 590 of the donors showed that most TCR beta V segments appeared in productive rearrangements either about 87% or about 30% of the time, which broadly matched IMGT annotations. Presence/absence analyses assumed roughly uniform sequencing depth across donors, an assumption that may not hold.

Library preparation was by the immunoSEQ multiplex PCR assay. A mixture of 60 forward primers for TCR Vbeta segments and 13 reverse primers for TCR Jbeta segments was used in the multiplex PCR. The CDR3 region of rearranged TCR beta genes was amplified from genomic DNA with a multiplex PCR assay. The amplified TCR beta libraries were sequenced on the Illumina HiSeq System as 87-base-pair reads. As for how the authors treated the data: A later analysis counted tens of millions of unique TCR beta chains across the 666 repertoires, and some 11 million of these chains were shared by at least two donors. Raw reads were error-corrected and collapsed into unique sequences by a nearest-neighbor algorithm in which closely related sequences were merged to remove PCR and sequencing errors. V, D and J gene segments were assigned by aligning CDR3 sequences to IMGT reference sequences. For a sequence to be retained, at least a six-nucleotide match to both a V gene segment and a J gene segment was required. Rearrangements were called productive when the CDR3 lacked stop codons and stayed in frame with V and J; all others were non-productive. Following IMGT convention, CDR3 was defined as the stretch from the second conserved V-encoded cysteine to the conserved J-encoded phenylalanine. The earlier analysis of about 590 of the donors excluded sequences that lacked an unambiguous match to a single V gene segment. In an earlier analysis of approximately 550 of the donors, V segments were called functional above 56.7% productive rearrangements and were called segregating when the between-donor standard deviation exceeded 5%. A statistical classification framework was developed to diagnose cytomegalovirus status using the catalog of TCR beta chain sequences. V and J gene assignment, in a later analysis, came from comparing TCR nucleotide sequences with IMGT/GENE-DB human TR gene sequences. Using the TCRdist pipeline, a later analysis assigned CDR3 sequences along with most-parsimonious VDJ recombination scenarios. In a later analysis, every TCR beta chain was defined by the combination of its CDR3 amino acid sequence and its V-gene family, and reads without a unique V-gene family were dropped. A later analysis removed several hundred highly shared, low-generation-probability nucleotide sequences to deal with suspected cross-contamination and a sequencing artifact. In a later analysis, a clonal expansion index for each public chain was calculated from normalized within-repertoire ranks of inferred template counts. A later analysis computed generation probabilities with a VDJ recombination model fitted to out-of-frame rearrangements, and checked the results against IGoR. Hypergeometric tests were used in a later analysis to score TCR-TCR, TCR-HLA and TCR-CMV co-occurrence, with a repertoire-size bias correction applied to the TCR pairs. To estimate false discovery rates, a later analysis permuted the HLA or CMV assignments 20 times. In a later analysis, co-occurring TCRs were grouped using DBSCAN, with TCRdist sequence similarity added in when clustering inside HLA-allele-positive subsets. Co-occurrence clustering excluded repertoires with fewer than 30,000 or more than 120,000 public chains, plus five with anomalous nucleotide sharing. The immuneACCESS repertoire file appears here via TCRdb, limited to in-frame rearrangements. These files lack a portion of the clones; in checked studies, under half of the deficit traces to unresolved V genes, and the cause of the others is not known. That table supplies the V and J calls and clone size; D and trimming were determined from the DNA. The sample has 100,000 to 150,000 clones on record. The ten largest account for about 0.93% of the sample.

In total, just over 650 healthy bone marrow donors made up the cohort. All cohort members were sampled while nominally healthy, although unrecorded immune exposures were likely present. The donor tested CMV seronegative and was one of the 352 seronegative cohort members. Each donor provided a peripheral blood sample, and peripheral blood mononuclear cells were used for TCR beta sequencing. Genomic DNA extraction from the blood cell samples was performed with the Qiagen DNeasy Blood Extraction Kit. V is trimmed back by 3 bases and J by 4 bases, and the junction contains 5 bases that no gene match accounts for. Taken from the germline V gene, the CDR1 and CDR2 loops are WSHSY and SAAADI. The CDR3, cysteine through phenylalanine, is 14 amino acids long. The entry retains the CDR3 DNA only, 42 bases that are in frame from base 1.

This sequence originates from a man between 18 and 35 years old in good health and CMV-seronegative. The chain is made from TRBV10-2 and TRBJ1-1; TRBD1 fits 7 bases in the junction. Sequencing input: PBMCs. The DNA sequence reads TGCGCCAGCAGTGACGATCCAGGGGGCACTGAAGCTTTCTTT. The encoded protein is CASSDDPGGTEAFF.